This note documents a single T cell receptor (beta chain) sequence. Its specificity is not known. One entry per CDR3 protein, called by TCRdb with MiXCR from the 5' RACE reads. Altogether 500,000 to 550,000 distinct CDR3 sequences are present, 21% being singletons, with the ten largest covering approximately 16%. Germline V gene lookup returns CDR1 MNHEY and CDR2 SVGAGI. The CDR3 loop spans 12 amino acids. The germline V and J ends were trimmed by 9 bases and 5 bases, with 13 bases remaining between them. The data were obtained in a study of T cells after yellow fever vaccination. The study, taken as a whole, reports: Abundant clonotypes from the bulk population could have been carried over as contaminants into FACS-sorted repertoires.

V is TRBV6-5 and J is TRBJ1-1; weak D call: TRBD1 (5 bases). The source is a man in his late teens or twenties who received the YFV17D yellow fever vaccine. The input for sequencing was PBMCs, taken about 21 days after the first yellow fever vaccination. The CDR3: CASRGAYTEAFF. In nucleotides, the CDR3 is TGTGCCAGTCGTGGGGCTTATACTGAAGCTTTCTTT.